This note documents a single TCR beta chain sequence. Its antigen remains unknown. Profiled with immunoSEQ multiplex PCR; TCRdb holds only in-frame clones, not every one. The sample carries tens of thousands of clones, around 81% recorded once. The CDR3 spans 14 residues. CDR1 is SGHTS and CDR2 is YDEGEE in the germline V gene. The ends were cut back, 4 bases at V and 8 bases at J, with 13 bases in the middle. This record belongs to a study of T cells in localized non-small cell lung cancer. Study-level results: Appearing in adjacent lung were a median roughly 60 of the top 100 tumor clones. Higher blood T cell density tracked longer overall survival. Clonality peaked in uninvolved adjacent lung rather than tumor.

The starting material was peripheral blood mononuclear cells, obtained before any cancer treatment. The chain combines TRBV5-8 with TRBJ1-6, with D tentatively TRBD1 (6 bases). The sequence came from a man aged 40 to 70 with stage III lung adenocarcinoma. The CDR3 DNA sequence: TGTGCCAGCAGCCCCCGGGACAAGGATTCACCCCTCCACTTT. Amino acid sequence: CASSPRDKDSPLHF.